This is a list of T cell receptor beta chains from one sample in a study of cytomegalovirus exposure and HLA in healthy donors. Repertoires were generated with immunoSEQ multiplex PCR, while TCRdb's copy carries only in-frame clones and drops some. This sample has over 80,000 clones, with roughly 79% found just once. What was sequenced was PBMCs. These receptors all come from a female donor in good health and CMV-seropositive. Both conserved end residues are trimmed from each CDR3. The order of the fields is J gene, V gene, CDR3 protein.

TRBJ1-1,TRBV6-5,ASSYPETSRSTEAF
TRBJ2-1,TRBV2,ASSDQRGGTYNEQF
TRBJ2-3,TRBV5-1,ASSSGLAGVDTDTQY
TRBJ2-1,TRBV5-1,ASSPRLAGGGGNEQF
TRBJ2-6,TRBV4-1,ASSQDPTGIRSGANVLT
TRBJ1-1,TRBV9,ASRGQENTEAF
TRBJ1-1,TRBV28,ASSLDRGFTEAF
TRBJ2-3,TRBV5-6,ASSLSGFRDTQY
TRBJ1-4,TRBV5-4,ASSLGSGPNEKLF
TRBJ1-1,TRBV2,ASRVTGGRTEAF
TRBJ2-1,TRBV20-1,SGTVNNEQF
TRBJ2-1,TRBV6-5,ASSYDRGPGGDEQF
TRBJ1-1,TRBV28,ASSGDRAEAF